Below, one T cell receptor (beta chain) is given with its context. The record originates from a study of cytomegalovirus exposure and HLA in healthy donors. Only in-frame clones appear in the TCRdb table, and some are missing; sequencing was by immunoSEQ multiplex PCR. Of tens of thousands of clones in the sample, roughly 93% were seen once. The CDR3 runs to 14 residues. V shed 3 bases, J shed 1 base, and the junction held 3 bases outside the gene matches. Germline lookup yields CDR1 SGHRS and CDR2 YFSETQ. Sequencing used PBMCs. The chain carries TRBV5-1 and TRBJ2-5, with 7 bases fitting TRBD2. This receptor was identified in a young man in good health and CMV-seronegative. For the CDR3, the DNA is TGCGCCAGCAGCTACCCTAGCGGCCAAGAGACCCAGTACTTC. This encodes CASSYPSGQETQYF.